Below are 29 T cell receptor beta chains sequenced from a single sample in a study of metastatic and nonmetastatic thyroid tumors. TCRdb recomputed clones from the PCR reads via MiXCR. Of 12,000 or so clones in the sample, approximately 20% were seen once. Each patient came to thyroid surgery without any prior treatment (of any kind). Sequencing was performed on adjacent normal tissue. These receptors originate from a female donor with papillary thyroid cancer or a benign thyroid nodule (not recorded which). Some clones in this sample may be carry-over from other donors' samples.

The V and J genes are TRBV6-1 and TRBJ1-6; D perhaps matches TRBD1 (6 bases). CDR3 length: 15 amino acids. Germline V gene sequence: CDR1 MNHNS, CDR2 SASEGT. The V end lost 0 bases, the J end lost 14 bases, and 17 bases lay between the germline ends. CDR3 nucleotide sequence: TGTGCCAGCAGTGAAGCGGGGGGGGCGCAGCTCTCCCTCCACTTT. It is translated as CASSEAGGAQLSLHF.

The chain employs TRBV7-2 and TRBJ1-4; D gene unclear. The CDR3 sequence is 15 residues long. Between the trimmed V and J ends, which lost 5 bases and 3 bases, there was a span of 13 bases. Germline values: CDR1 SGHTA, CDR2 FQGNSA. The CDR3 sequence is CASSPDGGSNEKLFF. CDR3 sequence (DNA): TGTGCCAGCAGCCCGGACGGAGGATCTAATGAAAAACTGTTTTTT.

The rearrangement uses TRBV2 and TRBJ1-1; possibly TRBD1 for D (5 bases). Germline assignment: CDR1 SNHLY and CDR2 FYNNEI. Trimming left V 7 bases short and J 2 bases short, with 11 bases between. There are 13 residues in the CDR3. The CDR3 sequence: CASMGQTNTEAFF. The DNA for the CDR3 is TGTGCCAGCATGGGGCAGACCAACACTGAAGCTTTCTTT.

This clone was seen only a few times. The chain is built from TRBV6-2 or TRBV6-3 and TRBJ1-1; unclear D gene. Germline lookup yields CDR1 MNHEY and CDR2 SVGEGT. The CDR3 extends over 13 amino acids. The V gene lost 5 bases and the J gene lost 0 bases, with 7 bases spanning the gap. The CDR3 loop reads CASSTTLNTEAFF. CDR3 bases: TGTGCCAGCAGTACCACACTGAACACTGAAGCTTTCTTT.

V usage is TRBV11-1 and J usage is TRBJ2-7; a possible D gene is TRBD2 (5 bases). This CDR3 spans 16 amino acids. Germline V lookup: CDR1 SGHAT, CDR2 FQDESV (reference sequence). The V end lost 1 base, the J end lost 2 bases, and 15 bases lay between the germline ends. CDR3 region: CASSLELEGFPYEQYF. DNA of the CDR3: TGTGCCAGCAGCTTAGAGCTAGAGGGATTCCCCTACGAGCAGTACTTC. Variable domain in full (rest from reference TRBV11-1 and TRBJ2-7): EAEVAQSPRYKITEKSQAVAFWCDPISGHATLYWYRQILGQGPELLVQFQDESVVDDSQLPKDRFSAERLKGVDSTLKIQPAELGDSAMYLCASSLELEGFPYEQYFGPGTRLTVT.

The rearrangement links TRBV14 to TRBJ2-7; 11 nucleotides agree with TRBD2. V lost 0 bases, J lost 1 base, and 14 bases stayed unmatched. CDR1 SGHDN and CDR2 FVKESK come from the germline V gene. CDR3 length: 20 amino acids. CDR3 loop: CASSQDPPTSGRMASYEQYF. The CDR3 DNA reads as TGTGCCAGCAGCCAAGATCCACCTACTAGCGGGAGAATGGCGTCCTACGAGCAGTACTTC.

The V and J genes are TRBV6-5 and TRBJ2-1, with a tentative D call TRBD2 (5 bases). Trimming stripped 2 bases from V and 9 bases from J, with 14 bases between. The germline CDR1 and CDR2 sequences are MNHEY and SVGAGI. The CDR3 is 14 amino acids. CDR3 amino acids: CASSYDWSGGEQFF. The CDR3 DNA reads as TGTGCCAGCAGTTACGATTGGAGCGGTGGTGAGCAGTTCTTC.

This clone was seen only a few times. The rearrangement joins TRBV2 to TRBJ2-2; D remains unclear. The germline CDR1 and CDR2 sequences are SNHLY and FYNNEI. V was cut by 5 bases and J by 5 bases, with 6 bases left in between. The CDR3 consists of 12 residues. DNA for the CDR3: TGTGCCAGCAGTCTGGAGACCGGGGAGCTGTTTTTT. Protein product: CASSLETGELFF.

This clone was counted between two and nine times. The chain employs TRBV12-3 or TRBV12-4 and TRBJ1-6; 9 positions match TRBD1. CDR3 length equals 14 residues. With V trimmed by 6 bases and J by 9 bases, 6 bases remained unmatched. The CDR3 protein is CASSRGTGSSPLHF. In DNA form, the CDR3 reads TGTGCCAGCAGCCGAGGGACAGGGAGTTCACCCCTCCACTTT.

This clone appeared a few times. The chain is built from TRBV15 and TRBJ1-1; 9 bases map to TRBD1. In germline, CDR1 is LNHNV, CDR2 YYDKDF (reference sequence). CDR3 length: 14 amino acids. V lost 1 base to trimming and J lost 10 bases; unmatched junction nucleotides: 7. The CDR3 region has the DNA TGTGCCACCAGCAGAGCAGGACAGGGGAGGAGAGCTTTCTTT. Translated, it gives CATSRAGQGRRAFF.

The chain uses TRBV20-1 and TRBJ2-2, with 9 positions matching TRBD1. Germline V gene sequence: CDR1 DFQATT, CDR2 SNEGSKA (reference sequence). The CDR3 is 16 amino acids. V lost 2 bases to trimming and J lost 7 bases; unmatched junction nucleotides: 11. CDR3 loop: CSARRIKQGASGELFF. The CDR3 DNA reads TGCAGTGCTAGAAGAATTAAACAGGGGGCCAGCGGGGAGCTGTTTTTT.

The chain joins TRBV7-9 to TRBJ2-7; D is possibly TRBD1 (5 bases). Germline assignment: CDR1 SEHNR and CDR2 FQNEAQ (reference sequence). V was trimmed by 3 bases and J by 2 bases, leaving 8 bases between them. CDR3 size: 13 residues. DNA for the CDR3: TGTGCCAGCAGCTTCGACAGTCCCTACGAGCAGTACTTC. Protein: CASSFDSPYEQYF.

This clone was found a few times. The genes are TRBV27 and TRBJ1-6; D may be TRBD1 (5 bases). The CDR3 is 17 amino acids. From germline, CDR1 is MNHEY and CDR2 SMNVEV (reference sequence). The V end lost 2 bases, the J end lost 2 bases, and 13 bases lay between the germline ends. The CDR3 reads CASSLVLSGAYNSPLHF. CDR3 DNA: TGTGCCAGCAGTTTAGTCCTGTCGGGGGCCTATAATTCACCCCTCCACTTT.

Points on this clone: At one boundary the junction diverges from the germline segment, which might be a read error. Other DNA sequences from this sample encode an identical CDR3 as well. This rearrangement joins TRBV20-1 to TRBJ1-5; D uncertain. Germline-derived CDR1 and CDR2 are DFQATT and SNEGSKA (reference sequence). This CDR3 has 12 amino acids. CDR3 region: CSATTGNQPQHF. Written as DNA, the CDR3 is TGCAGTGCTACTACGGGTAATCAGCCCCAACATTTT.

Notes on this clone: Lacking the conserved final phenylalanine or tryptophan, this CDR3 likely reflects a read error. Because the CDR3's place on the DNA is in doubt, the DNA is left out and the CDR3 is given as listed by TCRdb. The chain couples TRBV7-2 to TRBJ2-7. CDR1 is SGHTA, CDR2 FQGNSA, per germline. Termini included, the CDR3 measures 14 amino acids. The CDR3 sequence: CASSVAMPPDEQSS.

The sample holds a few counts of this clone. The chain combines TRBV12-3 or TRBV12-4 with TRBJ1-2, with D perhaps TRBD1 (5 bases). Trimming left V 7 bases short and J 8 bases short, with 14 bases between. The CDR3 totals 12 residues. CDR3: CASTGRRTGYTF. The DNA of the CDR3 is TGTGCCAGCACCGGACGGAGGACAGGCTACACCTTC.

The chain combines TRBV11-2 with TRBJ2-7; TRBD1 aligns across 7 bases. This CDR3 region has 15 residues. J was trimmed by 7 bases and V by 5 bases; bases with no gene match: 14. Germline V CDR1 and CDR2: SGHAT, FQNNGV. In DNA form, the CDR3 reads TGTGCCAGCAGCCCACAGGGGCACTTATTAAGGGAGCAGTACGTC. This translates into CASSPQGHLLREQYV.

A remark on this clone: One end of the junction does not line up with germline, which may come from a read error. The chain carries TRBV7-7 and TRBJ2-1; the match to TRBD2 covers 14 bases. The germline CDR1 and CDR2 sequences are SSHAT and FNYEAQ (reference sequence). This CDR3 spans 15 amino acids. In DNA, the CDR3 is TGTGCTAGCAGCCAGGGACTAGCGGGAGTTATTGAGCAGTTCTTC. Amino acids: CASSQGLAGVIEQFF.

This clone showed up many times. The rearrangement joins TRBV3-1 to TRBJ1-2, with D possibly matching TRBD1 (5 bases). Germline V gene sequence: CDR1 LGHDT, CDR2 YNNKEL (reference sequence). The CDR3 is made up of 15 amino acids. V gave up 3 bases and J gave up 7 bases, with 18 bases separating them. Here the CDR3 reads CASSHPTVGASGYTF. Written as DNA, the CDR3 is TGTGCCAGCAGCCACCCGACAGTGGGCGCGAGTGGCTACACCTTC.

By share of the sample, this clone is medium-sized. This rearrangement joins TRBV12-3 or TRBV12-4 to TRBJ1-6, with D unresolved. The CDR3 sequence is 16 residues long. The V end was cut by 2 bases, the J end by 9 bases, with 17 bases between. CDR3 DNA sequence: TGTGCCAGCAGTTTATCCCCGGCCGGGTGGGGTTCACCCCTCCACTTT. This gives the protein CASSLSPAGWGSPLHF.

V usage is TRBV2 and J usage is TRBJ2-1; D is perhaps TRBD2 (5 bases). With 4 bases removed from V and 4 bases from J, the gap between germline ends came to 14 bases. The CDR3 spans 15 residues. CDR1 is SNHLY, CDR2 FYNNEI, per germline. The CDR3 nucleotides read TGTGCCAGCAGTGTTAGTCTATCGGGGTACAATGAGCAGTTCTTC. Translation gives CASSVSLSGYNEQFF.

In its sample, this clone was seen a few times. Other DNA sequences of this sample code for an identical CDR3. The gene calls are TRBV28 and TRBJ1-5; tentatively, D is TRBD1 (5 bases). V was clipped by 7 bases and J by 11 bases, with 18 bases between them. The length of the CDR3 is 13 residues. Germline lookup yields CDR1 MDHEN and CDR2 SYDVKM. The CDR3 nucleotides read TGTGCCAGCACCCCCGGGACCGTCCTGTCCCAGCATTTT. Amino acid sequence: CASTPGTVLSQHF.

The chain joins TRBV20-1 to TRBJ2-1; a weak D match, TRBD1 (5 bases). V shed 4 bases and J shed 5 bases, with 6 bases lying between them. Germline values: CDR1 DFQATT, CDR2 SNEGSKA (reference sequence). The CDR3 contains 11 residues. CDR3 residues: CSATGHNEQFF. The CDR3 region has the DNA TGCAGTGCTACAGGGCACAATGAGCAGTTCTTC.

This clone was seen once. The J gene is TRBJ2-5, the V gene TRBV2; D unresolved. The V and J ends lost 2 bases and 7 bases respectively, with 14 bases between them. CDR1 and CDR2 from the germline V gene are SNHLY and FYNNEI. The CDR3 sequence is 14 residues long. For the CDR3, the DNA is TGTGCCAGCAGTGAACCCGGAGCACGGCGGACCCAGTACTTC. Protein sequence: CASSEPGARRTQYF.

In the case of this clone: Other DNA sequences from this sample encode an identical CDR3 as well. The chain employs TRBV14 and TRBJ2-3; 8 bases are a match to TRBD2. The germline gives CDR1 SGHDN, CDR2 FVKESK. The CDR3 totals 16 residues. J gave up 4 bases and V 5 bases, and 11 bases lay outside the gene matches. The CDR3 nucleotides are TGTGCCAGCAGCGAGGTGGCGGGAGGAGGGGCAGATACGCAGTATTTT. This translates into CASSEVAGGGADTQYF.

This clone showed up many times. J is TRBJ1-1 and V is TRBV2; no definite D call. CDR3 length: 12 amino acids. V lost 8 bases, J lost 2 bases, and 9 bases lay in between. The germline CDR1 and CDR2 sequences are SNHLY and FYNNEI. The CDR3 DNA reads as TGTGCCAGCGGATGGGCAAACACTGAAGCTTTCTTT. Its protein is CASGWANTEAFF.

The sample holds a few counts of this clone. This rearrangement joins TRBV6-2 or TRBV6-3 to TRBJ1-5; TRBD1 agrees at 8 bases. CDR3 length: 15 residues. The germline gives CDR1 MNHEY, CDR2 SVGEGT. V dropped 7 bases and J dropped 7; count of bases not matched to a gene: 12. CDR3 protein: CASNPRGTGGQPQHF. The CDR3 bases are TGTGCCAGCAACCCTCGGGGGACAGGAGGCCAGCCCCAGCATTTT.

This clone was observed at least ten times. The chain employs TRBV6-1 and TRBJ2-5, with D maybe TRBD2 (5 bases). The CDR3 sequence is 14 residues long. CDR1 MNHNS and CDR2 SASEGT come from the germline V gene. The germline V and J ends were trimmed by 5 bases and 4 bases, with 14 bases remaining between them. This chain's CDR3 is CASSFGMDPETQYF. The DNA for the CDR3 is TGTGCCAGCAGTTTCGGGATGGACCCAGAGACCCAGTACTTC.

This clone was counted between two and nine times. CDR3 residues: CASKSTGVNTEAFF. The CDR3 bases are TGTGCCAGCAAATCCACAGGGGTGAACACTGAAGCTTTCTTT. The genes are TRBV11-2 and TRBJ1-1; 7 nucleotides match TRBD1. In germline, CDR1 is SGHAT, CDR2 FQNNGV. The CDR3 has 14 amino acids. The V gene end was trimmed by 7 bases and the J gene end by 0 bases; junction bases not matched to a gene: 5.